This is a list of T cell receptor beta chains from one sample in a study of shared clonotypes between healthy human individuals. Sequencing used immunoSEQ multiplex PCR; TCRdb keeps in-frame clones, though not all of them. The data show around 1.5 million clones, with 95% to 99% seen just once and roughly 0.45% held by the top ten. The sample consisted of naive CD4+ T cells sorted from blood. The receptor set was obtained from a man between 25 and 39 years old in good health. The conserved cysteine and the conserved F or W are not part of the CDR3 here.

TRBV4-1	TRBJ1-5	ASSQGTQGTKVNQPQH
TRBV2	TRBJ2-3	ASRPEADTQY
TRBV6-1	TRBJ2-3	ASRIGDLFTDTQY
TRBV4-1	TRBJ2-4	ASGDRGQFKNIQY
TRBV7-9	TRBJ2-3	ASSFRADTQY
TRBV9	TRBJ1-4	ASSVRGRGSSDEKLF
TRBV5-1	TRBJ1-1	ASSRELNTEAF
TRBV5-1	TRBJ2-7	ASSLVKGSHHPYEQY
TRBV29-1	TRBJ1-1	SGQVNTEAF
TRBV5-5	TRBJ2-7	ASSKNGGLAIEQY
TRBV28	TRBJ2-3	ASSLVGTDTQY
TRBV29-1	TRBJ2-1	SVRANYNEQF
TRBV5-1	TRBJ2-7	ASSPSRYEQY
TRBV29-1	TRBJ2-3	SVASGTGGYTQY
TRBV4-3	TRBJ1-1	ASSQPTGLGNTEAF
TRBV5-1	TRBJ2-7	ASSPGLAGSYEQY
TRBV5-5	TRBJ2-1	ASSLVDRNGGEQF
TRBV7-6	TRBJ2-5	ASSDTPGTQY
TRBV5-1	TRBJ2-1	ASSSPGGDNEQF
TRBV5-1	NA	ASSLLTHLGDEQY
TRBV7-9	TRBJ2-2	ASSSSVGPNANTGELF
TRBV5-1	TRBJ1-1	ASSSGGMNTEAF
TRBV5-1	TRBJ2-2	ASSPGTSGSIGTGELF
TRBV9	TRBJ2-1	ASSVGGSSSYNEQF
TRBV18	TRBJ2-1	ASSSGNHEQF
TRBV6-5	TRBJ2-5	ASSPRDRLKTQY
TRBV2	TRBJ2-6	ACGRASGANVLT
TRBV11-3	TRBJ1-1	ASSRGQNTEAF
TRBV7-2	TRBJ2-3	ASSRVISDTQY
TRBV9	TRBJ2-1	ASTLGLGNEQF
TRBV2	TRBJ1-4	ASKGGMQFTPEKLF
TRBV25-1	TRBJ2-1	ASSESTSGKGNEQF
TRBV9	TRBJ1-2	ASSVLSASEGYT
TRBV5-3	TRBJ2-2	ARRKKTTGCTGELF
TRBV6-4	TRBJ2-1	ASSDSTFSRDRQF
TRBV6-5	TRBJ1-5	ASSYSGLNQPQH
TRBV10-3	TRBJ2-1	AISEALAGGPF
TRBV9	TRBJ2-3	ASSVGSSGSGTDTQY
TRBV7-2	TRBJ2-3	ASSLILFTDTQY
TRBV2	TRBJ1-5	ASSVGPRPQH
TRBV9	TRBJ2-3	ASSVVAGGGPDTQY
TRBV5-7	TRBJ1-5	ASSLLGTLVSGNQPQH
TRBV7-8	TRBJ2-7	ASSPGESRYEQY
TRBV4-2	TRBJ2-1	ASSLKGAGHRQF
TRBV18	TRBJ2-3	ASSPLGTRTDTQY
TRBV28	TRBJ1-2	ASSSYYGYT
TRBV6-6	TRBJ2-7	ASSYSSDNNFYEQY
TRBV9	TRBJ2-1	ASGSHPAYNEQF
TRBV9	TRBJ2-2	ASSVESRGKTGELF
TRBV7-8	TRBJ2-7	ASSFAPAGAKSYEQY
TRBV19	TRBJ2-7	ASSNGRGTPEQY
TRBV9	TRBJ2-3	ASSVGSGDSPQY
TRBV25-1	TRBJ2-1	ASSEFGGGLYNEQF
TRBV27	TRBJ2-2	ASSQPTRYANTGELF
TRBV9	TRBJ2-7	ASSRRLAGHEQY